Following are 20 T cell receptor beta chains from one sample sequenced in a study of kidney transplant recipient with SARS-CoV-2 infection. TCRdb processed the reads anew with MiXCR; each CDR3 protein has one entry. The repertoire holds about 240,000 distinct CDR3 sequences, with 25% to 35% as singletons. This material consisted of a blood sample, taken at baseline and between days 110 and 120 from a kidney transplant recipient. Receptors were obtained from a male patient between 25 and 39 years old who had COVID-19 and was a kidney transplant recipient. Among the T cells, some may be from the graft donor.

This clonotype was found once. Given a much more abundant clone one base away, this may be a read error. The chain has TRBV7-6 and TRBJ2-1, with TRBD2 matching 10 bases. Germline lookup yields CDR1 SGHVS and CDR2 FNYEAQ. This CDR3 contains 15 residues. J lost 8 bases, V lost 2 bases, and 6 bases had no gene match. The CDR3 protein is CASSLMLAGADEQFF. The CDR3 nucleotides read TGTGCCAGCAGCTTAATGCTAGCGGGGGCGGATGAGCAGTTCTTC. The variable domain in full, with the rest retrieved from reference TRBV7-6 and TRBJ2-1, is GAGVSQSPRYKVTKRGQDVALRCDPISGHVSLYWYRQALGQGPEFLTYFNYEAQQDKSGLPNDRFSAERPEGSISTLTIQRTEQRDSAMYRCASSLMLAGADEQFFGPGTRLTVL.

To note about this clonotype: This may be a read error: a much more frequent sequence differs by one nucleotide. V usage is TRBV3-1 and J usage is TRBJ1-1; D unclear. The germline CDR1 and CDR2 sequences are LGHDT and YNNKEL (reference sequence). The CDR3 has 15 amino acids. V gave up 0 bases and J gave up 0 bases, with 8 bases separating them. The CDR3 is CASSQEVPMNTEAFF. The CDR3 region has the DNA TGTGCCAGCAGCCAAGAGGTACCGATGAACACTGAAGCTTTCTTT.

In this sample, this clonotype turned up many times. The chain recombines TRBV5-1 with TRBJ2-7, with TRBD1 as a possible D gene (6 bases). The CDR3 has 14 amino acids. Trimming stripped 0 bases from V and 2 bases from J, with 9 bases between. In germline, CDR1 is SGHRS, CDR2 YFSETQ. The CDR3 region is CASSLDPGAYEQYF. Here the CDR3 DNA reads TGCGCCAGCAGCTTGGATCCAGGGGCCTACGAGCAGTACTTC.

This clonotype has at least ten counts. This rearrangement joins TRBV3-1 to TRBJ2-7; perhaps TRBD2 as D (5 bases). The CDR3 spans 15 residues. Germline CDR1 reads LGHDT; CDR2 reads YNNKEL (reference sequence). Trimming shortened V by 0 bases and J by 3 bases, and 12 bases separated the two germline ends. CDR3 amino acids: CASSQDRTDYYEQYF. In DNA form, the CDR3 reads TGTGCCAGCAGCCAAGATAGGACTGACTACTACGAGCAGTACTTC.

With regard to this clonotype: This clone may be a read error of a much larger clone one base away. Here the CDR3 reads CASGTGNSFNTEAFF. The DNA of the CDR3 is TGTGCCAGTGGGACAGGGAATTCTTTTAACACTGAAGCTTTCTTT. The chain carries TRBV14 and TRBJ1-1; 9 bases fit TRBD1. V dropped 9 bases and J dropped 2; count of bases not matched to a gene: 10. The CDR3 runs to 15 residues. The germline CDR1 and CDR2 sequences are SGHDN and FVKESK.

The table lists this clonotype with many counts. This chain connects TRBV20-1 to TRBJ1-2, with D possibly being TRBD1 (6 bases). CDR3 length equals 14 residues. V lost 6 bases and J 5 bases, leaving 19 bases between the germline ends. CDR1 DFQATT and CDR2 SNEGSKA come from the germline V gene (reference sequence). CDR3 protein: CSARDTVTHYGYTF. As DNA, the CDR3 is TGCAGTGCAAGGGACACGGTCACACATTATGGCTACACCTTC.

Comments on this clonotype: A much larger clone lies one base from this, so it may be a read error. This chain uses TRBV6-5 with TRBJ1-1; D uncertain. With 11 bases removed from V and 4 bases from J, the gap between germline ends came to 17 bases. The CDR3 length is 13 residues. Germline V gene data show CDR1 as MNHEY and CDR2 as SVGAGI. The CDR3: CAGILGLATEAFF. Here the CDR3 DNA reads TGTGCCGGCATACTAGGCCTCGCCACTGAAGCTTTCTTT.

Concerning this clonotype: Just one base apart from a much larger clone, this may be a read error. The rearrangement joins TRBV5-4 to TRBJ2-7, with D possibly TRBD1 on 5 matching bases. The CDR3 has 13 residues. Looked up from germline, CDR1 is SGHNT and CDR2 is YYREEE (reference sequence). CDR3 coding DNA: TGTGCCGGCAGCTTGGAGACAGCCTACGAGCAGTACTTC. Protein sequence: CAGSLETAYEQYF.

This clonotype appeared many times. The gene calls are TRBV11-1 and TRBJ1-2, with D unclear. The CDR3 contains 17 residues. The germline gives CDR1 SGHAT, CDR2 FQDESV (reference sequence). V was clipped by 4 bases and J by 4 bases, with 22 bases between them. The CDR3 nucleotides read TGTGCCAGCAGCTGCATATTTAAGGCTGGAAAGACCTATGGCTACACCTTC. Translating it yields CASSCIFKAGKTYGYTF. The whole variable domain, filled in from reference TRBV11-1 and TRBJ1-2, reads EAEVAQSPRYKITEKSQAVAFWCDPISGHATLYWYRQILGQGPELLVQFQDESVVDDSQLPKDRFSAERLKGVDSTLKIQPAELGDSAMYLCASSCIFKAGKTYGYTFGSGTRLTVV.

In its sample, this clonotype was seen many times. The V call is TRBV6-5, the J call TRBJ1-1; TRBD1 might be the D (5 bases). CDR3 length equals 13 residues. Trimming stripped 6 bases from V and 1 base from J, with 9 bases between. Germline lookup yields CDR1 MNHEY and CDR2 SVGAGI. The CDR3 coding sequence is TGTGCCAGCAGGTATACAGGGAACACTGAAGCTTTCTTT. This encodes CASRYTGNTEAFF.

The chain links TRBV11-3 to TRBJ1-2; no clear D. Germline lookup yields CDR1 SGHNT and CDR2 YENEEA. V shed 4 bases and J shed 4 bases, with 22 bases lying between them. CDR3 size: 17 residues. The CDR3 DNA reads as TGTGCCAGCAGCTCTCATAACGATCTCGGAAAGACCTATGGCTACACCTTC. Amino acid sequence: CASSSHNDLGKTYGYTF.

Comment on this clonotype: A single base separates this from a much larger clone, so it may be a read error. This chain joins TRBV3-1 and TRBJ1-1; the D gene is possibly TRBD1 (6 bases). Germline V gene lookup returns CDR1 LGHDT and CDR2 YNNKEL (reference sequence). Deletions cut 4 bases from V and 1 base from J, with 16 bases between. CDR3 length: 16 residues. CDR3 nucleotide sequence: TGTGCCAGCAGCCCGGAGGGGGGACCGACGAACACTGAAGCTTTCTTT. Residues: CASSPEGGPTNTEAFF.

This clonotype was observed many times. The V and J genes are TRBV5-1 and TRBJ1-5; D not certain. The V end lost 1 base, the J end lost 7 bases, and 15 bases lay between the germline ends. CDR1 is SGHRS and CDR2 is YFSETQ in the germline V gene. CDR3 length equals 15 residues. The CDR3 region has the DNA TGCGCCAGCAGCTTGACCGGGGTCGGGCAGCAGCCCCAGCATTTT. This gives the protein CASSLTGVGQQPQHF.

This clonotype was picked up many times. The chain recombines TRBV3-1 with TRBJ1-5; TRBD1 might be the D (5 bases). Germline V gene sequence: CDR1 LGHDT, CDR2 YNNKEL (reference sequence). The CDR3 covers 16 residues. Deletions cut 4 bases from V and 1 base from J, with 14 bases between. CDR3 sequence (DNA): TGTGCCAGCAGCCTTGGGTTGGGGGTCAGCAATCAGCCCCAGCATTTT. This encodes CASSLGLGVSNQPQHF.

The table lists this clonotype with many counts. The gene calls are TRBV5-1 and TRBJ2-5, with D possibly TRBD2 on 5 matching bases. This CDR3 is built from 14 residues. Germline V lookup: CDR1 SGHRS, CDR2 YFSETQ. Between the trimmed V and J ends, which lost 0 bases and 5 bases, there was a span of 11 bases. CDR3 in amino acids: CASSLGVGGETQYF. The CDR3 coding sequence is TGCGCCAGCAGCTTGGGCGTGGGCGGGGAGACCCAGTACTTC.

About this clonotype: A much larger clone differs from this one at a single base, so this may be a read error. This CDR3 reads CAGSVGFWEGRQETQYF. CDR3 DNA: TGTGCCGGCAGCGTAGGCTTTTGGGAGGGGCGGCAAGAGACCCAGTACTTC. The V and J genes are TRBV9 and TRBJ2-5, with 7 bases fitting TRBD2. Germline V lookup: CDR1 SGDLS, CDR2 YYNGEE. This CDR3 comprises 17 residues.

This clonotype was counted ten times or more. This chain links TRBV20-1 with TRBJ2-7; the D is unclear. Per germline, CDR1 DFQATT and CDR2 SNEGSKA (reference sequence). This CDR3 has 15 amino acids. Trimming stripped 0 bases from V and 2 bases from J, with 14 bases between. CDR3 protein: CSARDRADAAYEQYF. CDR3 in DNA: TGCAGTGCTAGAGATCGAGCCGACGCGGCCTACGAGCAGTACTTC.

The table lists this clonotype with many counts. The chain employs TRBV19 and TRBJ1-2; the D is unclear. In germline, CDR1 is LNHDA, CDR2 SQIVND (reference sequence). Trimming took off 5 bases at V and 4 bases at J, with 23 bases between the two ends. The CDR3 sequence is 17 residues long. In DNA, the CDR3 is TGTGCCAGTAGTGTGCTTGTGACAAATCGAAAGACCTATGGCTACACCTTC. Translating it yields CASSVLVTNRKTYGYTF.

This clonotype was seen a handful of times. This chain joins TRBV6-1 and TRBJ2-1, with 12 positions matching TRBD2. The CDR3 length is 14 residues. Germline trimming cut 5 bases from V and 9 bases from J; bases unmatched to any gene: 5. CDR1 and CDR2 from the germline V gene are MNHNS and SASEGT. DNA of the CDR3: TGTGCCAGCAGTAGGACTAGCGGGAACAGTGAGCAGTTCTTC. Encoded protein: CASSRTSGNSEQFF.

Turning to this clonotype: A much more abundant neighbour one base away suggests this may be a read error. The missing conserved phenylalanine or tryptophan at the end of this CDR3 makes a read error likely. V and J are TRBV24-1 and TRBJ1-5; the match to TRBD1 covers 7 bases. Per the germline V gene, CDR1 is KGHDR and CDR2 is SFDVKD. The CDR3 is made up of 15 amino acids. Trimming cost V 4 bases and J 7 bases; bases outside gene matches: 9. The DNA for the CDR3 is TGTGCCACCAGTGAGAATACAGGGGTAGGGCAGCCCCAGCATTTA. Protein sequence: CATSENTGVGQPQHL.